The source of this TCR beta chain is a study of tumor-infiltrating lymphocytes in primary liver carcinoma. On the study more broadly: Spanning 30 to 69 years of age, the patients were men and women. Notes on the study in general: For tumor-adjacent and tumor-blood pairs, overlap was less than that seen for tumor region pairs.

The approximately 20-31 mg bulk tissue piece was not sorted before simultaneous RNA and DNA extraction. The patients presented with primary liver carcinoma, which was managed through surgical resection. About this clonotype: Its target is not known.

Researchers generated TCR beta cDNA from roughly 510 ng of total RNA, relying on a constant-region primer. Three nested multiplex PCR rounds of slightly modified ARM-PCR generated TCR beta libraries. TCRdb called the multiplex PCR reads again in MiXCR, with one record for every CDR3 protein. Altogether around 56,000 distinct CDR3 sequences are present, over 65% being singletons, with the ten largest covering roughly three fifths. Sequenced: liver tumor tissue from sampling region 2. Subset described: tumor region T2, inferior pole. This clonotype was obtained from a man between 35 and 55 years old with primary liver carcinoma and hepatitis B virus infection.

Here the CDR3 DNA reads TGTGCCAGCAGTTTACCCCCGGCGGCCATGAACACTGAAGCTTTCTTT. Translated: CASSLPPAAMNTEAFF. The rearrangement joins TRBV28 to TRBJ1-1; D is undetermined. From germline, CDR1 is MDHEN and CDR2 SYDVKM. V was trimmed by 2 bases and J by 0 bases, leaving 13 bases between them. The CDR3 covers 16 residues.